The T cell receptor beta chain under discussion was sequenced for a study of T cell repertoires in cytomegalovirus infection. As for the study in general: CMV infection together with matching HLA type was indicated by public TCR beta signatures. Study-wide findings and caveats: Carriers of CMV and the relevant HLA type were discriminated by public TCR beta frequency. CMV-specific TCR beta clonotypes restricted by HLA-C dominated the ex vivo response.

TCRdb re-called the reads with MiXCR, one entry per CDR3 protein. The data show tens of thousands of distinct CDR3 sequences, roughly 20% seen once. Per the germline V gene, CDR1 is SEHNR and CDR2 is FQNEAQ (reference sequence). CDR3 size: 14 residues. The J segment lost 1 base and the V segment lost 5 bases, leaving 2 bases of the junction unmatched. Concerning this clonotype itself: Its antigen is as yet unknown.

The chain joins TRBV7-9 to TRBJ1-2, with 9 nucleotides matching TRBD1. Sequencing used CD8+ T cells from cultured PBMCs, obtained from culture after CMV antigen stimulation. The source is a human donor in good health (CMV status not recorded). Some clones in this sample may be carry-over from other donors' samples. CDR3 residues: CASSGTGYNYGYTF. The CDR3 nucleotides read TGTGCCAGCAGCGGGACAGGGTATAACTATGGCTACACCTTC.